The 3 T cell receptor beta chains given below trace back to one sample, sequenced in a study of vaccination effects on CD4 cells after COVID-19. Prior to sequencing, the ViraFEST assay stimulated PBMC with viral peptide pools, which expanded the antigen-specific CD4+ T cells. Following 10 days of culture, CD4+ T cells were isolated. Of the BNT162b2 and mRNA-1273 vaccines, participants received two doses of one or the other. TCRdb's table, derived via immunoSEQ multiplex PCR, lists solely in-frame clones and lacks some. This sample yields some 68,000 clones, of which around 80% are seen a single time; more than 1% belongs to the top ten. Their target antigens are unknown. The sequenced sample was CD4+ T cells from PBMCs cultured with HCoV-229E spike peptides, obtained after COVID-19 vaccination. These TCRs come from a human donor who received a COVID-19 vaccine.

This chain links TRBV24-1 with TRBJ1-1; TRBD1 is a possible D gene (6 bases). CDR1 is KGHDR, CDR2 SFDVKD, per germline. The CDR3 has 19 residues. Trimming cost V 5 bases and J 1 base, with 25 bases left between them. CDR3 amino acids: CATSGRPGTSQGRNTEAFF. In DNA, the CDR3 is TGTGCCACCAGTGGGCGTCCCGGGACATCCCAGGGGCGGAACACTGAAGCTTTCTTT.

The V gene is TRBV10-1, the J gene TRBJ2-1; 11 bases align to TRBD2. The junction had 8 bases not matched to a gene; V was cut back by 2 bases and J by 5 bases. This CDR3 is 17 amino acids long. CDR1 is WNHNN, CDR2 SYGVQD, per germline (reference sequence). This chain's CDR3 is CASSETIIAGGHNEQFF. CDR3 sequence (DNA): TGCGCCAGCAGTGAGACTATTATAGCGGGGGGGCACAATGAGCAGTTCTTC.

This chain links TRBV13 with TRBJ2-1, with 7 nucleotides matching TRBD1. With V trimmed by 0 bases and J by 12 bases, 8 bases remained unmatched. The CDR3 length is 14 residues. The germline CDR1 and CDR2 sequences are PRHDT and FYEKMQ (reference sequence). The CDR3 spells CASSLGGPGGLQFF. In DNA form, the CDR3 reads TGTGCCAGCAGCTTAGGCGGCCCAGGGGGTCTGCAGTTCTTC.